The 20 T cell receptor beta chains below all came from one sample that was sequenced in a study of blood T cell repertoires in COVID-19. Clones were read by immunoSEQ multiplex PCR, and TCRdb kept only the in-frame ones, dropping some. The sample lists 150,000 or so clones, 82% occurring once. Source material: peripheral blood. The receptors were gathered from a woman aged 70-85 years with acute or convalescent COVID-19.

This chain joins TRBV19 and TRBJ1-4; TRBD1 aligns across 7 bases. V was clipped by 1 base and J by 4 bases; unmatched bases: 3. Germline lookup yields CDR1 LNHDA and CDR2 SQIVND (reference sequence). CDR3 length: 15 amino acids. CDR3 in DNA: TGTGCCAGTAGTATAGCCCCAGGGGGTAATGAAAAACTGTTTTTT. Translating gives CASSIAPGGNEKLFF.

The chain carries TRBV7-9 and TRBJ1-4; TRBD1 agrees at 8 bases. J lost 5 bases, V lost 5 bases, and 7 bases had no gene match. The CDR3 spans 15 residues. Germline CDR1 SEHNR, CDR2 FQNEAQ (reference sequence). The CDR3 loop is CASSRQGIPNEKLFF. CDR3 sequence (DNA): TGTGCCAGCAGCAGACAGGGGATTCCAAATGAAAAACTGTTTTTT.

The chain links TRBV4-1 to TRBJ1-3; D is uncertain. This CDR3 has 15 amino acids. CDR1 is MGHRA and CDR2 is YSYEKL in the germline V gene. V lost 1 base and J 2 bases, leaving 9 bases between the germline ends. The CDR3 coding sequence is TGCGCCAGCAGCCAAGTCGAGAGAACTGGAAACACCATATATTTT. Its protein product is CASSQVERTGNTIYF.

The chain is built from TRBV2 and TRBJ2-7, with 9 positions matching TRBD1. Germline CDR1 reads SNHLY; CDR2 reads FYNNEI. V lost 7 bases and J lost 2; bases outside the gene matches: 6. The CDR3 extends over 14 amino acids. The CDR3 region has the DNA TGTGCCAGCACGAGGACAGGGGTCCCCTACGAGCAGTACTTC. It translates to CASTRTGVPYEQYF. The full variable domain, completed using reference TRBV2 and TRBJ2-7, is EPEVTQTPSHQVTQMGQEVILRCVPISNHLYFYWYRQILGQKVEFLVSFYNNEISEKSEIFDDQFSVERPDGSNFTLKIRSTKLEDSAMYFCASTRTGVPYEQYFGPGTRLTVT.

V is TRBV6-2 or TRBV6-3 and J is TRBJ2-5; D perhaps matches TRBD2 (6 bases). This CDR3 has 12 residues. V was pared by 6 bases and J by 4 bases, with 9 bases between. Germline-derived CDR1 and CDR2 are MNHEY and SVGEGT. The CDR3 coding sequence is TGTGCCAGCAGCGGGAGCAGAGAGACCCAGTACTTC. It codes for CASSGSRETQYF.

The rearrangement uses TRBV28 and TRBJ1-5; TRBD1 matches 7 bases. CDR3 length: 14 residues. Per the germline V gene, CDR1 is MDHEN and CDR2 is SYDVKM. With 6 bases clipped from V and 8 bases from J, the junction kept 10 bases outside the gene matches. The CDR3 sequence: CASRGTDNYEPQHF. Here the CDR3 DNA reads TGTGCCAGCAGAGGGACAGACAACTACGAGCCCCAGCATTTT.

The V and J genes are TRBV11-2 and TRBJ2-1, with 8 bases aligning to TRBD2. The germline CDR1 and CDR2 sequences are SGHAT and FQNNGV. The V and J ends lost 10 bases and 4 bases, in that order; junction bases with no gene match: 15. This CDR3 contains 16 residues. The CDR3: CATVAGPQDYYNEQFF. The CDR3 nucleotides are TGTGCCACAGTAGCGGGACCCCAAGATTATTACAATGAGCAGTTCTTC.

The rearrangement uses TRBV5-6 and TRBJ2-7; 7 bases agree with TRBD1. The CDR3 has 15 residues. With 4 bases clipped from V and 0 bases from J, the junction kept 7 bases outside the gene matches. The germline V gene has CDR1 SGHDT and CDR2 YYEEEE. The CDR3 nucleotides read TGTGCCAGCAGCCGGGCCGGGACAGCCTCCTACGAGCAGTACTTC. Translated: CASSRAGTASYEQYF.

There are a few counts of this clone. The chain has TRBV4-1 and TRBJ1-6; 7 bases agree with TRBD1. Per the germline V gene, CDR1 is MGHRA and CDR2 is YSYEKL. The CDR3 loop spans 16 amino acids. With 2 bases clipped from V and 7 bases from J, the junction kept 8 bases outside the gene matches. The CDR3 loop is CASSQFPGQSNSPLHF. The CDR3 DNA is TGCGCCAGCAGCCAATTTCCGGGACAGTCAAATTCACCCCTCCACTTT.

The CDR3 DNA is TGTGCCAGCAGTGACCATGGACAGAGCCATAACTACGAGCAGTACTTC. Translated, it gives CASSDHGQSHNYEQYF. The chain recombines TRBV6-1 with TRBJ2-7; possible D gene TRBD1, 6 bases. Germline loops: CDR1 MNHNS, CDR2 SASEGT. The CDR3 is 16 amino acids. The V end was cut by 3 bases, the J end by 3 bases, with 18 bases between.

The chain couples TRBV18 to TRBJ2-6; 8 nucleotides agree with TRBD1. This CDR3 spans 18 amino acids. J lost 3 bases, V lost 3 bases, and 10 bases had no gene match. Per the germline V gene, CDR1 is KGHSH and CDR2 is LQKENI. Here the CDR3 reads CASSPQGAGLIGANVLTF. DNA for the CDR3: TGTGCCAGCTCACCTCAGGGGGCAGGTCTAATTGGGGCCAACGTCCTGACTTTC. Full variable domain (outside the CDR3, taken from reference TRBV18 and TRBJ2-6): NAGVMQNPRHLVRRRGQEARLRCSPMKGHSHVYWYRQLPEEGLKFMVYLQKENIIDESGMPKERFSAEFPKEGPSILRIQQVVRGDSAAYFCASSPQGAGLIGANVLTFGAGSRLTVL.

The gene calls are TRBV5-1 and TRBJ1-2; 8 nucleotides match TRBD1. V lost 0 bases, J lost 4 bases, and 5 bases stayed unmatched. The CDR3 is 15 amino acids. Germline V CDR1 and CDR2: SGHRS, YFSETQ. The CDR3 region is CASSLEVTGVYGYTF. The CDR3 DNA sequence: TGCGCCAGCAGCTTGGAAGTGACAGGGGTCTATGGCTACACCTTC.

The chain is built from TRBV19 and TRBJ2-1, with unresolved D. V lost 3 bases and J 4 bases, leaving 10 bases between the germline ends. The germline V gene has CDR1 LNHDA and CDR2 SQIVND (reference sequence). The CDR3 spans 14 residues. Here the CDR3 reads CASSIPRSYNEQFF. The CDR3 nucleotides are TGTGCCAGTAGTATCCCCAGGTCGTACAATGAGCAGTTCTTC.

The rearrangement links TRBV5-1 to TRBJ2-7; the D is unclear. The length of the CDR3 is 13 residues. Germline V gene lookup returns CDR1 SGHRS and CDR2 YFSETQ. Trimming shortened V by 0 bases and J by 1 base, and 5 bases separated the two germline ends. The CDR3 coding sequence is TGCGCCAGCAGCTTGGACATATCCTACGAGCAGTACTTC. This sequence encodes CASSLDISYEQYF.

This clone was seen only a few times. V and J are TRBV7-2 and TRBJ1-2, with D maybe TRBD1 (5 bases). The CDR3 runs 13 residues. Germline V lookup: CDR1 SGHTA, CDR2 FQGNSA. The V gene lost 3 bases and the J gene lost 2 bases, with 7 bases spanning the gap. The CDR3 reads CASSLGGNYGYTF. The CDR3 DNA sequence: TGTGCCAGCAGCTTGGGGGGAAACTATGGCTACACCTTC.

The chain's CDR3 is CSASRRSEDDYGYTF. The CDR3, as DNA: TGCAGTGCTAGTAGGCGGAGTGAGGATGACTATGGCTACACCTTC. The V and J genes are TRBV20-1 and TRBJ1-2; D unclear. With 3 bases removed from V and 3 bases from J, the gap between germline ends came to 17 bases. The CDR3 sequence is 15 residues long. Germline V gene data show CDR1 as DFQATT and CDR2 as SNEGSKA (reference sequence).

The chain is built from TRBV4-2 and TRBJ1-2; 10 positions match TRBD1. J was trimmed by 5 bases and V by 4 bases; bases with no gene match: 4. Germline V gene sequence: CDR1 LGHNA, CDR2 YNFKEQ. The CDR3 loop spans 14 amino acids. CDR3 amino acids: CASSRDRGGYGYTF. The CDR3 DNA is TGTGCCAGCAGCCGGGACAGGGGAGGGTATGGCTACACCTTC.

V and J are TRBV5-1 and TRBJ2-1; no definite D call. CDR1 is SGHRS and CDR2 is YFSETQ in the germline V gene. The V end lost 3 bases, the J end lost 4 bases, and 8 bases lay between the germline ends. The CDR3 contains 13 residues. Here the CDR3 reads CASSSDNYNEQFF. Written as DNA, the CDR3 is TGCGCCAGCAGCTCTGACAATTACAATGAGCAGTTCTTC.

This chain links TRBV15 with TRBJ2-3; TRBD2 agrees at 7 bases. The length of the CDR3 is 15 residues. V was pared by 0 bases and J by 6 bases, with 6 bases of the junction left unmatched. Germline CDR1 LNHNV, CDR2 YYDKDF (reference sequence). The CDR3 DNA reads TGTGCCACCAGCAGAGATAGGGAGGGGATCGATACGCAGTATTTT. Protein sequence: CATSRDREGIDTQYF. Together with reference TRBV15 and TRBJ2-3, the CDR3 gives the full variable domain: DAMVIQNPRYQVTQFGKPVTLSCSQTLNHNVMYWYQQKSSQAPKLLFHYYDKDFNNEADTPDNFQSRRPNTSFCFLDIRSPGLGDTAMYLCATSRDREGIDTQYFGPGTRLTVL.

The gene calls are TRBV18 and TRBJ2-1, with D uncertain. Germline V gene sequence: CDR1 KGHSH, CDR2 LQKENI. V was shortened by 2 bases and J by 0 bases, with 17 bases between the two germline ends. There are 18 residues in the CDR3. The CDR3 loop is CASSPGAPGVSSYNEQFF. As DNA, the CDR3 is TGTGCCAGCTCACCAGGAGCGCCCGGCGTGAGCTCCTACAATGAGCAGTTCTTC.